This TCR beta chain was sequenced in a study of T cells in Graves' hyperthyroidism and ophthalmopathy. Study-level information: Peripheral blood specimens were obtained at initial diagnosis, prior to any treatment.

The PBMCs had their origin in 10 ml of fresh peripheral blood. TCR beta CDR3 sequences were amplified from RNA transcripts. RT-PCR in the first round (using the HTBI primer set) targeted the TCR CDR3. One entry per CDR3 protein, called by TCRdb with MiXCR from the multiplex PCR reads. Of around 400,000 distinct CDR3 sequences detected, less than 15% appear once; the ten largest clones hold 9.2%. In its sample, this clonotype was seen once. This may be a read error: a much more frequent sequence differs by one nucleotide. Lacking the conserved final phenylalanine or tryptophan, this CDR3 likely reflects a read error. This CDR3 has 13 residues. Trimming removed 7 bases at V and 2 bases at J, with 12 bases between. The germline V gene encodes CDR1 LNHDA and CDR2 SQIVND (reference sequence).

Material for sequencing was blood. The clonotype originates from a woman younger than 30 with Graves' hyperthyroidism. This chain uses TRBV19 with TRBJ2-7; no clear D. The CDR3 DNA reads TGTGCCAGTAAGAAGGGTGGAACCTACGAGCAGTACTCC. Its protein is CASKKGGTYEQYS.